This T cell receptor (beta chain) was identified during a study of tumor-infiltrating lymphocytes in primary liver carcinoma. Study as a whole: These patients were men and women whose ages were 30 to 69 years.

General study results and limits: For tumor-adjacent and tumor-blood pairs, overlap was less than that seen for tumor region pairs.

Using a constant-region primer together with ProtoScript II reverse transcriptase, TCR beta cDNA was made from 450 to 600 ng of total RNA. Slightly modified ARM-PCR with three nested multiplex PCR rounds yielded TCR beta libraries. TRBV1-TRBV30 forward primers and a C-beta reverse primer were used in the first two PCR rounds, which each ran for about 9 cycles. TCRdb redid the calling of the multiplex PCR reads with MiXCR, one entry per CDR3 protein. The sample includes about 100,000 distinct CDR3 sequences, 55% to 80% of them seen just once. CDR1 is MNHNY and CDR2 is SVGAGI in the germline V gene (reference sequence). This CDR3 has 16 amino acids. Of note for this clonotype: Its cognate antigen is unknown. A read error may produce the germline difference seen at one junction end.

Co-extraction of RNA and DNA was performed on about 20-33 mg of unsorted bulk tissue. This TCR was sampled from a woman aged 55-70 years with primary liver carcinoma and hepatitis B virus infection. This sequence joins TRBV6-6 and TRBJ2-7; 7 bases match TRBD1. What was sequenced was liver tumor tissue from sampling region 2. Subset described: tumor region T2, inferior pole. The CDR3 nucleotides are TGTGCCAGCAGATATTCGGGACAGAGGAGCTCCTATGAGCAGTACTTC. Translating it yields CASRYSGQRSSYEQYF.